This T cell receptor (beta chain) was documented in a study of cytomegalovirus exposure and HLA in healthy donors. Study in general: Some 85 million unique TCRs, all from HLA-typed donors, were included in an early release of the data. Notes on the study in general: Whilst most TCR sequences proved rare, a subset of public TCRs occurred across many donors. Owing to their indistinguishability, certain V segments, notably TRBV6-2 and TRBV6-3, were excluded. A missense variant in DCLRE1C was later tied to TCR beta V- and J-gene trimming.

There are a few counts of this clone. Its antigen is as yet unknown. Researchers ran the PCR with 60 Vbeta and 13 Jbeta primers. Sequencing was performed with immunoSEQ multiplex PCR; in TCRdb, only in-frame clones are kept and a portion is missing. This table holds 150,000 to 200,000 clones, roughly 80% found once. Germline CDR1 reads SGDLS; CDR2 reads YYNGEE. Trimming cost V 0 bases and J 4 bases, with 12 bases left between them. This CDR3 comprises 15 residues. Material for sequencing was PBMCs. The clonotype comes from a female donor in good health and CMV-seronegative. This chain links TRBV9 with TRBJ2-3; D is possibly TRBD1 (5 bases). The CDR3 loop reads CASSVDQGIADTQYF. The CDR3 DNA is TGTGCCAGCAGCGTAGACCAGGGTATCGCAGATACGCAGTATTTT.